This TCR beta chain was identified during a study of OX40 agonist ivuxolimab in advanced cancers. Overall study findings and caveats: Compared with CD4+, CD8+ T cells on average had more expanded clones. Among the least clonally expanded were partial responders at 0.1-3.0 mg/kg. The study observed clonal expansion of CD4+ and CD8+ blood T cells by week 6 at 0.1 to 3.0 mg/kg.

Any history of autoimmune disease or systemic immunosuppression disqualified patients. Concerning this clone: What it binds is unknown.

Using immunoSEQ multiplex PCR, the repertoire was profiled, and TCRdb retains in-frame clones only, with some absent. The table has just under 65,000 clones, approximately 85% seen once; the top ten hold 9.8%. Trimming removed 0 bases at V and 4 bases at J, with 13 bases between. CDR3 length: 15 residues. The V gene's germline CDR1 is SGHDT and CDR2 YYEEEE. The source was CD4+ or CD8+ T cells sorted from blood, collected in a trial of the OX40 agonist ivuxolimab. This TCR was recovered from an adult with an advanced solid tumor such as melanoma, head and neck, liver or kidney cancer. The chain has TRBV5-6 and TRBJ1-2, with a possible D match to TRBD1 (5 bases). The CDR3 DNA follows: TGTGCCAGCAGCTTGGCGAGGGGACTGGGCTATGGCTACACCTTC. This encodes CASSLARGLGYGYTF. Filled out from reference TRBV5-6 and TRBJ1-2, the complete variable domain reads DAGVTQSPTHLIKTRGQQVTLRCSPKSGHDTVSWYQQALGQGPQFIFQYYEEEERQRGNFPDRFSGHQFPNYSSELNVNALLLGDSALYLCASSLARGLGYGYTFGSGTRLTVV.